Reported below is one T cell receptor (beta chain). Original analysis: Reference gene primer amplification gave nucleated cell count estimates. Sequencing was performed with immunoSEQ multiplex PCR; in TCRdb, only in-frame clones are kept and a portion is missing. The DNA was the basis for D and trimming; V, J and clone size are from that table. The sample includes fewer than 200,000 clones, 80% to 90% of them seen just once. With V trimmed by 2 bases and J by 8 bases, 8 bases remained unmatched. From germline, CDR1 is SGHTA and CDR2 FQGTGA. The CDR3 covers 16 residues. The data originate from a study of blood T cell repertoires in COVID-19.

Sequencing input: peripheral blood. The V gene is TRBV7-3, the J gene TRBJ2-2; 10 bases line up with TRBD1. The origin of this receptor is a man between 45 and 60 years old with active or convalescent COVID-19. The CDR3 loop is CASSLSLDRGIGELFF. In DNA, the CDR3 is TGTGCCAGCAGCTTATCTCTGGACAGGGGGATTGGGGAGCTGTTTTTT.